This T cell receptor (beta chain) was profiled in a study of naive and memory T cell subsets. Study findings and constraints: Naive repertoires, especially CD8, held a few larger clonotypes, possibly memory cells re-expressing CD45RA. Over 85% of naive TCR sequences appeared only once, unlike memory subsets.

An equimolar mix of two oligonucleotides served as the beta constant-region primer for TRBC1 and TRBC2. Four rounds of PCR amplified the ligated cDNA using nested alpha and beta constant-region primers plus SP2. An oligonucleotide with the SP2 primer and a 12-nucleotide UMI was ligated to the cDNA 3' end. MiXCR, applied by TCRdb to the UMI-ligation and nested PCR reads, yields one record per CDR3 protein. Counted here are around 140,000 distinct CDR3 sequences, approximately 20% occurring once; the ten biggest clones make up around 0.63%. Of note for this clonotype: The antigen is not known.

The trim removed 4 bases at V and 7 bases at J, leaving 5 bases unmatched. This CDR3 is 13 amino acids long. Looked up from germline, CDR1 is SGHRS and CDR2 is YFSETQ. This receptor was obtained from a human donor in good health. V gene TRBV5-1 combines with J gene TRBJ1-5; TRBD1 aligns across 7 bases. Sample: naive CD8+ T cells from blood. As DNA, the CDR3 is TGCGCCAGCAGCGCTCAGGGGGACCAGCCCCAGCATTTT. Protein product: CASSAQGDQPQHF. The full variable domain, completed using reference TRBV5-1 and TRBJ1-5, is KAGVTQTPRYLIKTRGQQVTLSCSPISGHRSVSWYQQTPGQGLQFLFEYFSETQRNKGNFPGRFSGRQFSNSRSEMNVSTLELGDSALYLCASSAQGDQPQHFGDGTRLSIL.